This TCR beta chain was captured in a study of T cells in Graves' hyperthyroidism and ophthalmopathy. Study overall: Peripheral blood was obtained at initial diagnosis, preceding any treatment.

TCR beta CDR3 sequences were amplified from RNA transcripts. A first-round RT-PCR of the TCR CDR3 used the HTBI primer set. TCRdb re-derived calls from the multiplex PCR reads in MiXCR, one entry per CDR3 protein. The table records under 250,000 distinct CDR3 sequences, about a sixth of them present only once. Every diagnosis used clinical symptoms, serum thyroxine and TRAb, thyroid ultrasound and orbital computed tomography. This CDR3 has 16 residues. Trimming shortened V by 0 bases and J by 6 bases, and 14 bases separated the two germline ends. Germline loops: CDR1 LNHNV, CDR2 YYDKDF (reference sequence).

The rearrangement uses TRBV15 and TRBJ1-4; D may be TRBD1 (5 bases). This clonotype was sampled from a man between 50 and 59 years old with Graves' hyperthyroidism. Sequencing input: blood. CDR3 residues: CATSRDRGGGDEKLFF. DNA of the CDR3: TGTGCCACCAGCAGAGATCGTGGGGGAGGCGATGAAAAACTGTTTTTT.